This is a list of T cell receptor beta chains from one sample in a study of shared clonotypes between healthy human individuals. The data were produced by immunoSEQ multiplex PCR, yet TCRdb's version contains in-frame clones alone and is incomplete. The sample carries about 1,500,000 clones, approximately 96% recorded once. Sequenced: naive CD4+ T cells sorted from blood. The receptors come from a man aged 25-45 years in good health. CDR3s include the opening cysteine and the closing phenylalanine or tryptophan. A D gene is named only where the DNA matches it firmly. Size is omitted from some rows. Given values are once, few, many or a class for expanded clones.

v_gene	j_gene	abundance	d_gene	CDR3aa	CDR3nt
TRBV5-1	TRBJ2-3	.	.	CASRRTGSSGDTQYF	TGCGCCAGCCGAAGAACTGGGAGTTCAGGGGATACGCAGTATTTT
TRBV10-3	TRBJ2-7	.	TRBD1	CAISRQTGGTSYEQYF	TGTGCCATCAGCCGCCAAACAGGGGGCACCTCCTACGAGCAGTACTTC
TRBV5-4	TRBJ1-2	.	TRBD1	CASSWAGTGGGITTF	TGTGCCAGCAGCTGGGCCGGGACAGGGGGCGGAATCACCACCTTC
TRBV28	TRBJ1-5	.	.	CASSFAPMVQPQHF	TGTGCCAGCAGTTTCGCACCCATGGTTCAGCCCCAGCATTTT
TRBV9	TRBJ2-1	.	TRBD2	CASRSVPGLAGQSSYNEQFF	TGTGCCAGCAGGTCCGTTCCGGGACTAGCGGGACAGAGCTCCTACAATGAGCAGTTCTTC
TRBV7-9	TRBJ2-1	.	.	CASSSASNEQFF	TGTGCCAGCAGCTCTGCCAGCAATGAGCAGTTCTTC
TRBV19	TRBJ1-4	.	TRBD1	CASSGTGFKEKLFF	TGTGCCAGTTCCGGGACAGGGTTTAAAGAAAAACTGTTTTTT
TRBV5-1	TRBJ2-3	.	TRBD2	CASSFTGVAGGTDTQYF	TGCGCCAGCAGCTTCACCGGGGTAGCGGGAGGCACAGATACGCAGTATTTT
TRBV29-1	TRBJ1-2	.	.	CSVDQEALNYGYTF	TGCAGCGTTGATCAGGAGGCTCTAAACTATGGCTACACCTTC
TRBV18	TRBJ1-2	.	TRBD1	CASSPRTGFYGYTF	TGTGCCAGCTCACCAAGGACAGGGTTCTATGGCTACACCTTC
TRBV27	TRBJ1-5	.	.	CASSSRSGGNQPQHF	TGTGCCAGCAGTTCCCGAAGTGGGGGCAATCAGCCCCAGCATTTT
TRBV28	TRBJ2-1	.	TRBD1	CASSLPGQGFNEQFF	TGTGCCAGCAGTTTGCCGGGACAGGGTTTCAATGAGCAGTTCTTC
TRBV6-6	TRBJ1-2	.	TRBD1	CASSYRAGGDYGYTF	TGTGCCAGCAGTTACAGGGCAGGGGGCGACTATGGCTACACCTTC
TRBV5-1	TRBJ1-2	.	.	CASTETSTNYGYTF	TGCGCCAGCACCGAGACGAGTACTAACTATGGCTACACCTTC
TRBV7-6	TRBJ2-7	.	.	CASQPRPPGFNEQYF	TGTGCCAGCCAGCCCCGACCGCCGGGGTTCAACGAGCAGTACTTC
TRBV7-3	TRBJ1-1	.	.	CASSLAGSGTEAFF	TGTGCCAGCAGCTTAGCGGGCTCTGGGACTGAAGCTTTCTTT
TRBV7-4	TRBJ2-3	.	.	CASSLVWDTDTQYF	TGTGCCAGCAGCTTAGTGTGGGACACAGATACGCAGTATTTT
TRBV11-2	TRBJ2-7	.	.	CASSLDLWQSSYEQYF	TGTGCCAGCAGCTTAGATCTTTGGCAGAGCTCCTACGAGCAGTACTTC
TRBV18	TRBJ1-1	.	.	CASDGGGLTEAFF	TGTGCCAGCGACGGCGGGGGGCTCACTGAAGCTTTCTTT
TRBV15	TRBJ1-2	.	.	CATRDSRNYGYTF	TGTGCCACCAGGGACAGCCGAAACTATGGCTACACCTTC
TRBV6-1	TRBJ1-5	.	.	CASRSRDLNQPQHF	TGTGCCAGCAGGTCCCGGGACCTCAATCAGCCCCAGCATTTT
TRBV2	TRBJ2-1	.	.	CASRPSRNYNEQFF	TGTGCCAGCAGGCCTTCGCGGAACTACAATGAGCAGTTCTTC
TRBV11-2	TRBJ1-1	.	.	CASSLTGMNTEAFF	TGTGCCAGCAGCTTAACAGGGATGAACACTGAAGCTTTCTTT
TRBV27	TRBJ2-7	.	TRBD2	CASSARLTSGRAGNYEQYF	TGTGCCAGCAGTGCCCGCCTGACTAGCGGGAGGGCCGGAAACTACGAGCAGTACTTC
TRBV12-5	TRBJ2-3	.	.	CASGLLGTDTQYF	TGTGCTAGTGGTTTGCTAGGCACAGATACGCAGTATTTT
TRBV5-6	TRBJ2-7	.	.	CASSSRREQYF	TGTGCCAGCAGCTCCAGGCGGGAGCAGTACTTC
TRBV28	TRBJ1-2	.	TRBD1	CASSPGGNYGYTF	TGTGCCAGCAGTCCAGGGGGAAACTATGGCTACACCTTC
TRBV7-9	TRBJ2-3	.	TRBD2	CASSGRLAGMSTDTQYF	TGTGCCAGCAGCGGACGACTAGCGGGTATGAGCACAGATACGCAGTATTTT
TRBV28	TRBJ2-5	.	TRBD1	CASSLGDRGLVTQYF	TGTGCCAGCAGTTTAGGGGACAGGGGGCTTGTGACCCAGTACTTC
TRBV2	TRBJ2-5	few	TRBD1	CAGTGTVGAQYF	TGTGCCGGTACCGGGACAGTGGGGGCCCAGTACTTC
TRBV5-4	TRBJ2-1	.	TRBD2	CASSAPPRGGYNEQFF	TGTGCCAGCAGCGCGCCCCCTCGCGGGGGTTACAATGAGCAGTTCTTC
TRBV7-2	TRBJ2-3	.	TRBD2	CASSYYRDPLAGITDTQYF	TGTGCCAGCAGCTACTATCGGGACCCTCTAGCGGGAATCACAGATACGCAGTATTTT
TRBV10-3	TRBJ1-4	.	.	CAISDSGLPTNEKLFF	TGTGCCATCAGTGACTCGGGGCTGCCCACTAATGAAAAACTGTTTTTT
TRBV25-1	TRBJ2-7	once	TRBD1	CASSEGQGGPLIYEQYF	TGTGCCAGCAGTGAAGGACAGGGGGGGCCTCTGATCTACGAGCAGTACTTC
TRBV6-5	TRBJ1-4	.	.	CASSTDGYNEKLFF	TGTGCCAGCAGCACGGACGGTTATAATGAAAAACTGTTTTTT
TRBV15	TRBJ1-3	.	.	CATSRDVSLSGNTIYF	TGTGCCACCAGCAGAGATGTCAGTCTCTCTGGAAACACCATATATTTT
TRBV6-6	TRBJ2-7	.	TRBD2	CASSYLLSGRANEQYF	TGTGCCAGCAGTTATCTCCTTAGCGGGAGGGCCAACGAGCAGTACTTC